The entry below describes one T cell receptor beta chain. Its matching antigen is unknown. Only in-frame clones appear in the TCRdb table, and some are missing; sequencing was by immunoSEQ multiplex PCR. The table records 45,000 to 55,000 clones, about 72% of them present only once. These data originate in a study of T cells in localized non-small cell lung cancer. The CDR3 has 14 residues. Germline V gene data show CDR1 as SGDLS and CDR2 as YYNGEE. V dropped 3 bases and J dropped 4; count of bases not matched to a gene: 0. The study's findings and limits: The study found T cell clonality highest in uninvolved adjacent lung, above tumor. Appearance in adjacent lung was seen for a median about 59 of the top 100 tumor clones.

The clonotype was recovered from a man aged 35-75 years with stage I squamous cell lung carcinoma. The material was peripheral blood, obtained before any cancer treatment. V and J are TRBV9 and TRBJ2-2; 10 bases fit TRBD2. CDR3 nucleotides: TGTGCCAGCAGCGAGCGGGGGGGCACCGGGGAGCTGTTTTTT. This encodes CASSERGGTGELFF.